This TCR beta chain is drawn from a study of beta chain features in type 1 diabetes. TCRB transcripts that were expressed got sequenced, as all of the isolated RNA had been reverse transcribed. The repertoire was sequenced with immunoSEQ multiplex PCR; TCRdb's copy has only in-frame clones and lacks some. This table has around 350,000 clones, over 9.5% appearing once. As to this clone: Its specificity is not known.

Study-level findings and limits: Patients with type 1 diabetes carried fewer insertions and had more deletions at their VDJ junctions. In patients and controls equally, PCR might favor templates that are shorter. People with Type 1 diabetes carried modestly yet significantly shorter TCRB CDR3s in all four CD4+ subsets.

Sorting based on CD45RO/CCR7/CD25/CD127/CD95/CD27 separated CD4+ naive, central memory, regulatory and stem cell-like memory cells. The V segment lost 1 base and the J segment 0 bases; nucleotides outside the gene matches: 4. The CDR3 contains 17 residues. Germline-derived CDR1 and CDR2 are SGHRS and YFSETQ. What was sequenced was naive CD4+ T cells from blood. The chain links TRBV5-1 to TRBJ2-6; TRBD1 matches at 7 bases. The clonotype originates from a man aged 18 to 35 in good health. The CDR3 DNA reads TGCGCCAGCAGCTTGAGAGGGGGCGCCTCTGGGGCCAACGTCCTGACTTTC. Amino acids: CASSLRGGASGANVLTF. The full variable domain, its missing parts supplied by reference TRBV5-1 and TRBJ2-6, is KAGVTQTPRYLIKTRGQQVTLSCSPISGHRSVSWYQQTPGQGLQFLFEYFSETQRNKGNFPGRFSGRQFSNSRSEMNVSTLELGDSALYLCASSLRGGASGANVLTFGAGSRLTVL.